This TCR beta chain was sequenced during a study of cytomegalovirus exposure and HLA in healthy donors. A remark on this clone: Its antigen is as yet unknown.

It was with 60 Vbeta and 13 Jbeta primers that the PCR ran. Some clones are missing from TCRdb's copy, which holds only in-frame ones; the method was immunoSEQ multiplex PCR. The repertoire table contains tens of thousands of clones. The CDR3 sequence is 14 residues long. Germline V gene data show CDR1 as SGDLS and CDR2 as YYNGEE. J was trimmed by 8 bases and V by 0 bases; bases with no gene match: 6. Study-wide results and limits: The study labeled 164 TCR beta chains cytomegalovirus-associated.

The origin of this receptor is a man in his fifties in good health and CMV-seropositive. The J gene is TRBJ1-2, the V gene TRBV9, with 8 bases that match TRBD1. The sequenced material came from PBMCs. This CDR3 is CASSVGYRGNGYTF. The CDR3 nucleotides read TGTGCCAGCAGCGTAGGATACAGGGGGAACGGCTACACCTTC.